The 30 T cell receptor beta chains below all came from one sample that was sequenced in a study of CD8 T cells in ankylosing spondylitis. TCRdb analysed the 5' RACE reads with MiXCR anew, one entry per CDR3 protein. The data contain about 360,000 distinct CDR3 sequences, roughly 20% of them seen just once; the ten biggest clones take up 10% to 15%. The sequenced material came from blood, either unsorted or a sorted T cell fraction (not recorded which). The receptor source for this set is a male donor with ankylosing spondylitis or in good health (not recorded which).

The chain carries TRBV7-9 and TRBJ2-7, with TRBD2 as a possible D gene (6 bases). The CDR3 covers 16 residues. Per germline, CDR1 SEHNR and CDR2 FQNEAQ (reference sequence). With 0 bases removed from V and 2 bases from J, the gap between germline ends came to 14 bases. The CDR3 loop is CASSLADRGSPYEQYF. The CDR3 bases are TGTGCCAGCAGCTTAGCGGACCGGGGGAGTCCCTACGAGCAGTACTTC. The full variable domain, in which reference TRBV7-9 and TRBJ2-7 provide the parts outside the CDR3, is DTGVSQNPRHKITKRGQNVTFRCDPISEHNRLYWYRQTLGQGPEFLTYFQNEAQLEKSRLLSDRFSAERPKGSFSTLEIQRTEQGDSAMYLCASSLADRGSPYEQYFGPGTRLTVT.

The V call is TRBV7-3, the J call TRBJ2-3; TRBD2 matches 11 bases. This CDR3 spans 16 amino acids. From germline, CDR1 is SGHTA and CDR2 FQGTGA. With 5 bases clipped from V and 0 bases from J, the junction kept 4 bases outside the gene matches. CDR3 DNA sequence: TGTGCCAGCAGCGTTAGCGGGGGGGGGAGCACAGATACGCAGTATTTT. Its protein product is CASSVSGGGSTDTQYF.

This clonotype was detected only a few times. The chain uses TRBV29-1 and TRBJ1-1; a weak D match, TRBD1 (5 bases). The CDR3 loop spans 13 amino acids. Germline lookup yields CDR1 SQVTM and CDR2 ANQGSEA. The V end was cut by 6 bases, the J end by 1 base, with 12 bases between. The CDR3 DNA sequence: TGCAGCGTACTCGGGGGGGGGAACACTGAAGCTTTCTTT. Translated, it gives CSVLGGGNTEAFF.

This clonotype occurred a few times. The rearrangement joins TRBV27 to TRBJ2-3; 10 nucleotides line up with TRBD2. The germline gives CDR1 MNHEY, CDR2 SMNVEV (reference sequence). CDR3 length equals 18 residues. J was trimmed by 2 bases and V by 0 bases; bases with no gene match: 8. In DNA, the CDR3 is TGTGCCAGCAGTTTATCCGTCCCGACTAGCGGGTTCACAGATACGCAGTATTTT. Its translation: CASSLSVPTSGFTDTQYF.

The V gene is TRBV29-1, the J gene TRBJ2-7; D may be TRBD2 (5 bases). The germline gives CDR1 SQVTM, CDR2 ANQGSEA. Trimming removed 7 bases at V and 3 bases at J, with 13 bases between. The CDR3 runs 12 residues. CDR3 sequence (DNA): TGCAGCGCGGTAAGGGAGAGCTACGAGCAGTACTTC. This translates into CSAVRESYEQYF.

This sequence joins TRBV24-1 and TRBJ2-3, with D tentatively TRBD2 (6 bases). Germline loops: CDR1 KGHDR, CDR2 SFDVKD. Trimming shortened V by 5 bases and J by 3 bases, and 14 bases separated the two germline ends. The CDR3 contains 15 residues. CDR3 protein: CATSVFGGRTDTQYF. CDR3 sequence (DNA): TGTGCCACCAGTGTATTTGGGGGGAGGACAGATACGCAGTATTTT.

This clonotype has just a few counts. The gene calls are TRBV28 and TRBJ2-1; TRBD1 agrees at 9 bases. Losses at the gene ends were 5 bases for V and 1 base for J; bases not matched to a gene: 3. The CDR3 spans 15 residues. Germline values: CDR1 MDHEN, CDR2 SYDVKM. The chain's CDR3 is CASSHRGLSYNEQFF. CDR3 DNA: TGTGCCAGCAGTCACAGGGGGCTTTCCTACAATGAGCAGTTCTTC.

This clonotype was recorded a few times. The gene calls are TRBV7-8 and TRBJ1-1, with a possible D match to TRBD1 (6 bases). This CDR3 region has 15 residues. Between the trimmed V and J ends, which lost 4 bases and 1 base, there was a span of 13 bases. Germline V gives CDR1 SGHVS, CDR2 FQNEAQ. In DNA form, the CDR3 reads TGTGCCAGCAGCTCTGGTGGGGGGCCGAACACTGAAGCTTTCTTT. It yields the protein CASSSGGGPNTEAFF.

The chain combines TRBV29-1 with TRBJ2-3; 9 positions match TRBD2. The J segment lost 1 base and the V segment lost 5 bases, leaving 16 bases of the junction unmatched. The germline V gene encodes CDR1 SQVTM and CDR2 ANQGSEA. CDR3 length: 18 residues. The DNA of the CDR3 is TGCAGCGTTACCGGCGGGGGGGCCCCTCCCTATCGCACAGATACGCAGTATTTT. Amino acid sequence: CSVTGGGAPPYRTDTQYF.

This clonotype showed up just a few times. The gene calls are TRBV27 and TRBJ1-2; a possible D gene is TRBD1 (5 bases). This CDR3 spans 13 amino acids. V was shortened by 5 bases and J by 5 bases, with 12 bases between the two germline ends. Germline values: CDR1 MNHEY, CDR2 SMNVEV (reference sequence). The CDR3, as DNA: TGTGCCAGCAGTCAGACAGCGTGGTATGGCTACACCTTC. Its protein is CASSQTAWYGYTF.

The CDR3 loop reads CASSPQGTPKETQYF. As DNA, the CDR3 is TGTGCCAGCAGCCCACAAGGGACACCAAAAGAGACCCAGTACTTC. This chain joins TRBV9 and TRBJ2-5; D is perhaps TRBD1 (6 bases). V was trimmed by 4 bases and J by 3 bases, leaving 16 bases between them. CDR3 length: 15 residues. Germline V gene lookup returns CDR1 SGDLS and CDR2 YYNGEE. The full variable domain, completed using reference TRBV9 and TRBJ2-5, is DSGVTQTPKHLITATGQRVTLRCSPRSGDLSVYWYQQSLDQGLQFLIQYYNGEERAKGNILERFSAQQFPDLHSELNLSSLELGDSALYFCASSPQGTPKETQYFGPGTRLLVL.

This clonotype has a handful of counts. V usage is TRBV6-5 and J usage is TRBJ2-3; 7 bases map to TRBD1. V lost 2 bases to trimming and J lost 6 bases; unmatched junction nucleotides: 17. There are 18 residues in the CDR3. CDR1 MNHEY and CDR2 SVGAGI come from the germline V gene. The CDR3 loop reads CASSYLGTVEGPRDTQYF. The DNA for the CDR3 is TGTGCCAGCAGTTACCTGGGGACAGTCGAGGGGCCCAGGGATACGCAGTATTTT.

This chain uses TRBV4-1 with TRBJ2-1; 11 bases map to TRBD1. CDR3 length equals 16 residues. The V gene's germline CDR1 is MGHRA and CDR2 YSYEKL. With V trimmed by 1 base and J by 6 bases, 5 bases remained unmatched. The CDR3 reads CASSQGPGQGGNEQFF. CDR3 in DNA: TGCGCCAGCAGCCAAGGTCCGGGACAGGGGGGCAATGAGCAGTTCTTC.

This clonotype showed up just a few times. This sequence joins TRBV29-1 and TRBJ2-4; 10 bases are a match to TRBD1. Germline V gene lookup returns CDR1 SQVTM and CDR2 ANQGSEA. Losses at the gene ends were 7 bases for V and 5 bases for J; bases not matched to a gene: 11. There are 15 residues in the CDR3. The CDR3 region has the DNA TGCAGCGCCATAATCCGGGACAGGGGAGAAAACATTCAGTACTTC. Its protein product is CSAIIRDRGENIQYF.

There are a few counts of this clonotype. This chain joins TRBV29-1 and TRBJ1-1; a weak D match, TRBD1 (6 bases). V was shortened by 4 bases and J by 5 bases, with 14 bases between the two germline ends. Germline values: CDR1 SQVTM, CDR2 ANQGSEA. CDR3 length equals 13 residues. The CDR3 nucleotides are TGCAGCGTTGGAGGGGTGAGGGGGACTGAAGCTTTCTTT. Translated, it gives CSVGGVRGTEAFF.

A few counts support this clonotype. V gene TRBV6-1 combines with J gene TRBJ2-7; TRBD1 agrees at 11 bases. Germline assignment: CDR1 MNHNS and CDR2 SASEGT. CDR3 length: 14 amino acids. V was pared by 5 bases and J by 3 bases, with 3 bases of the junction left unmatched. CDR3 nucleotides: TGTGCCAGCAGTCGGGGACAGGGGGTCTACGAGCAGTACTTC. Its translation: CASSRGQGVYEQYF.

This clonotype has just a few counts. The genes are TRBV5-1 and TRBJ2-5, with D uncertain. Germline lookup yields CDR1 SGHRS and CDR2 YFSETQ. The CDR3 length is 12 residues. With 3 bases removed from V and 2 bases from J, the gap between germline ends came to 5 bases. The CDR3 sequence is CASSYMQETQYF. CDR3 coding DNA: TGCGCCAGCAGCTACATGCAAGAGACCCAGTACTTC.

This clonotype was found many times. The chain combines TRBV4-1 with TRBJ1-1; D possibly corresponds to TRBD1 (5 bases). Germline-derived CDR1 and CDR2 are MGHRA and YSYEKL. The CDR3 has 14 amino acids. V was shortened by 1 base and J by 6 bases, with 12 bases between the two germline ends. DNA for the CDR3: TGCGCCAGCAGCCAAGGCGTGGGGGTCCCTGAAGCTTTCTTT. This codes for CASSQGVGVPEAFF.

V gene TRBV12-3 or TRBV12-4 combines with J gene TRBJ1-6; no firm D call. This CDR3 is built from 12 residues. Trimming removed 5 bases at V and 15 bases at J, with 14 bases between. CDR3 loop: CASSTAFAVLHF. The CDR3 bases are TGTGCCAGCAGTACGGCCTTCGCGGTCCTCCACTTT.

J is TRBJ2-7 and V is TRBV30; 9 nucleotides match TRBD1. This CDR3 region has 14 residues. The germline CDR1 and CDR2 sequences are GTSNPN and SVGIG (reference sequence). J lost 6 bases, V lost 3 bases, and 9 bases had no gene match. The CDR3 region is CAWSSGTGIPEQYF. CDR3 bases: TGTGCCTGGAGCTCCGGGACAGGGATCCCCGAGCAGTACTTC.

This clonotype was recorded a few times. The CDR3: CASLTGGSTDTQYF. In DNA form, the CDR3 reads TGTGCCAGCCTTACAGGGGGGAGCACAGATACGCAGTATTTT. The chain uses TRBV7-9 and TRBJ2-3; TRBD1 agrees at 8 bases. The CDR3 is made up of 14 amino acids. The junction had 4 bases not matched to a gene; V was cut back by 8 bases and J by 0 bases. The germline CDR1 and CDR2 sequences are SEHNR and FQNEAQ (reference sequence).

The gene calls are TRBV29-1 and TRBJ2-2; D call uncertain. This CDR3 spans 16 amino acids. From germline, CDR1 is SQVTM and CDR2 ANQGSEA. The V and J ends lost 0 bases and 0 bases respectively, with 11 bases between them. CDR3 sequence: CSVEDRRSTNTGELFF. CDR3 sequence (DNA): TGCAGCGTTGAAGACAGGCGATCTACGAACACCGGGGAGCTGTTTTTT.

This rearrangement joins TRBV7-8 to TRBJ1-5, with no clear D. With 4 bases removed from V and 2 bases from J, the gap between germline ends came to 6 bases. The CDR3 runs 13 residues. Per the germline V gene, CDR1 is SGHVS and CDR2 is FQNEAQ. CDR3 DNA sequence: TGTGCCAGCAGCTCCGTGGGCAATCAGCCCCAGCATTTT. The encoded protein is CASSSVGNQPQHF.

The table lists this clonotype with a few counts. The chain links TRBV2 to TRBJ2-1; 8 bases match TRBD1. Germline V gene data show CDR1 as SNHLY and CDR2 as FYNNEI. The J segment lost 6 bases and the V segment lost 0 bases, leaving 7 bases of the junction unmatched. This CDR3 is built from 16 residues. CDR3 loop: CASSEAGDRGINEQFF. CDR3 DNA: TGTGCCAGCAGTGAAGCGGGAGACAGGGGAATCAATGAGCAGTTCTTC.

In its sample, this clonotype was seen many times. V is TRBV28 and J is TRBJ2-7, with TRBD1 identical over 11 bases. The CDR3 is made up of 14 amino acids. CDR1 is MDHEN and CDR2 is SYDVKM in the germline V gene. Losses at the gene ends were 6 bases for V and 3 bases for J; bases not matched to a gene: 4. In nucleotides, the CDR3 is TGTGCCAGCAGACCGGGACAGGGGGTCTACGAGCAGTACTTC. Protein: CASRPGQGVYEQYF.

The rearrangement links TRBV20-1 to TRBJ2-2; 7 bases are shared with TRBD2. Germline V CDR1 and CDR2: DFQATT, SNEGSKA (reference sequence). The CDR3 extends over 17 amino acids. J gave up 0 bases and V 0 bases, and 7 bases lay outside the gene matches. CDR3 sequence (DNA): TGCAGTGCTAGAGATGGGCCTAGCGGAACGAACACCGGGGAGCTGTTTTTT. It encodes CSARDGPSGTNTGELFF.

Many counts were recorded for this clonotype. V and J are TRBV29-1 and TRBJ2-7; D is unclear. Germline values: CDR1 SQVTM, CDR2 ANQGSEA. The CDR3 loop spans 13 amino acids. The ends were cut back, 2 bases at V and 2 bases at J, with 10 bases in the middle. CDR3 nucleotide sequence: TGCAGCGTTGAAACTCCGAGTACCTACGAGCAGTACTTC. Residues: CSVETPSTYEQYF.

This clonotype came up once. The V call is TRBV4-2, the J call TRBJ2-2; D is uncertain. The CDR3 is 15 residues long. Germline V CDR1 and CDR2: LGHNA, YNFKEQ. Trimming removed 0 bases from V and 1 base from J, with 6 bases in between. CDR3 nucleotides: TGTGCCAGCAGCCAAGAGTCACTGAACACCGGGGAGCTGTTTTTT. This sequence encodes CASSQESLNTGELFF.

The chain uses TRBV7-2 and TRBJ2-7; the D gene could be TRBD1 or TRBD2 (5 bases each). Trimming took off 5 bases at V and 3 bases at J, with 8 bases between the two ends. Germline assignment: CDR1 SGHTA and CDR2 FQGNSA. The CDR3 loop spans 12 amino acids. CDR3 loop: CASSGGNYEQYF. The CDR3 nucleotides read TGTGCCAGCAGCGGGGGAAACTACGAGCAGTACTTC.

This chain's CDR3 is CASSFETSYEQYF. CDR3 nucleotides: TGTGCCAGCAGCTTCGAGACTTCCTACGAGCAGTACTTC. The V call is TRBV11-2, the J call TRBJ2-7; D gene uncertain. CDR3 length: 13 amino acids. Germline CDR1 is SGHAT and CDR2 is FQNNGV. The V and J ends lost 3 bases and 1 base respectively, with 7 bases between them.